This T cell receptor (beta chain) was retrieved from a study of Ad26.COV2.S vaccination and SARS-CoV-2 variants (dated by TCRdb to about 2021). Study-level background: Donors in the vaccine arm were drawn from COV1001, a phase I-IIa trial of Ad26.COV2.S in healthy adults that was multicentre, randomized, double-blind and placebo-controlled. Dosing of Ad26.COV2.S was intramuscular, at either 5x10^10 or 1x10^11 viral particles, delivered as one shot or as two shots spaced 56 days apart. The specificity and breadth of SARS-CoV-2-reactive T cell receptors after Ad26.COV2.S vaccination were assessed by TCRbeta repertoire sequencing. Investigators did not know the trial group allocation while performing experiments and assessing outcomes. Participants in the trial were split at random into five groups of five each, receiving low-dose or high-dose Ad26.COV2.S once or twice, or else placebo on both occasions. A total of around 32 samples were included in the TCR-sequenced set, comprising roughly 19 Ad26.COV2.S vaccine recipients, 5 placebo recipients and 8 SARS-CoV-2 convalescent individuals.

According to the germline V gene, CDR1 reads SGHDT and CDR2 reads YYEEEE. Cut back by 4 bases and 3 bases, the V and J ends lie 14 bases apart. Its CDR3 holds 14 amino acids, cysteine through phenylalanine. Left in the record is the CDR3 DNA by itself, 42 bases read in frame from the first base. The immunoSEQ Assay was used to sequence TCRbeta CDR3 regions. After extraction, genomic DNA underwent amplification by bias-controlled multiplex PCR, followed by high-throughput sequencing. Per the authors' processing: Collapsing and filtering of sequences were performed to quantify the absolute abundance of each unique TCRbeta CDR3 region. T cell fraction was estimated by normalization of TCRbeta template counts to usable DNA, with usable DNA being measured through amplification of reference genes present in all nucleated cells. Repertoire TCRs were annotated as SARS-CoV-2-specific when V gene, CDR3 amino acid sequence and J gene were exactly matched to a known reactive TCR set. The reference SARS-CoV-2 TCR set came from MIRA and was filtered for enrichment in COVID-19-positive ImmuneCODE repertoires, removing public or cross-reactive TCRs. Drawing on the MIRA antigens, annotated TCRs were analysed further at the level of specific ORF or position within ORF. Depth was the summed frequency of annotated unique rearrangements, while breadth was defined as annotated unique rearrangements over total unique productive rearrangements. TCR breadth was compared between groups using two-sided Wilcoxon rank-sum tests. In its TCRdb copy, this immuneACCESS table keeps in-frame sequences only and misses some clones. Where compared with another copy, unresolved V genes explain less than half of these, and the others have no known cause. That table supplies the V and J calls and clone size; D and trimming were determined from the DNA. The sample contains roughly 300,000 clones, around 90% of them found a single time. Of the sample, around 6.1% is held by the ten largest clones.

Comments on this clone: The target of this receptor is not known. Per-nucleotide qualities are absent, and no much larger clonotype sits a single base away. The sample contains more than one DNA sequence encoding this CDR3.

The paper's findings and limits, for the study overall: The authors noted that the TCR breadth and depth analyses may have underestimated total T cell responses. Higher spike-specific TCR breadth was observed in Ad26.COV2.S recipients than in placebo recipients (P = 0.0014). After vaccination, substantial breadth of spike-specific CD8+ and CD4+ T cell responses was reported. Vaccine and placebo recipients had comparable non-spike TCR breadth, which fits with the vaccine containing only spike. The study lacked the statistical power to compare responses across vaccine doses or regimens.

In light of the paper, this sample's treatment or condition label describes: 19 received Ad26.COV2.S at low or high dose, single or two shots; 5 received placebo; per-sample allocation not given. For vaccine and placebo recipients, repertoires were sequenced using samples collected on day 63 after the first injection. Cohort 1b enrolled around 24 adults aged 18-55 years at a single site in Boston, USA, between 29 July and 7 August 2020. Ad26.COV2.S was a replication-incompetent adenovirus type 26 vector that expressed a prefusion-stabilized SARS-CoV-2 spike protein derived from the original Wuhan strain.

This material consisted of peripheral blood, taken in a trial of Ad26.COV2.S vaccine versus placebo. The TCR was taken from a person aged 18-65 years who received the Ad26.COV2.S COVID-19 vaccine or a placebo. Recombination connected TRBV5-6 to TRBJ2-7, with the D gene uncertain. The CDR3 reads as follows: CASSPGDGDYEQYF. DNA sequence: TGTGCCAGCAGCCCTGGTGATGGGGACTACGAGCAGTACTTC.